Each of the 15 T cell receptor beta chains below was sequenced from the same sample in a study of regulatory T cells in long-lasting Graves disease. Arm-PCR of CDR3 regions with iRepertoire HTBI primers generated TCR beta libraries. A single record per CDR3 protein comes from TCRdb applying MiXCR to the multiplex PCR reads. The profile shows about 440,000 distinct CDR3 sequences, around 15% of them singletons. Time point noted: newly diagnosed GD, antithyroid drugs for less than 3 months. The TCR library used RNA extracted from PBMCs. The sample was also reused in another study, on T cells in Graves' hyperthyroidism and ophthalmopathy.

The sample in question was peripheral blood mononuclear cells (PBMCs), obtained at new diagnosis, from a patient treated with antithyroid drugs. The receptors stem from a woman aged 25 to 39 with Graves disease.

This clonotype has ten or more counts. This chain joins TRBV2 and TRBJ2-7; TRBD1 matches at 10 bases. This CDR3 has 15 amino acids. J lost 5 bases, V lost 5 bases, and 9 bases had no gene match. Germline loops: CDR1 SNHLY, CDR2 FYNNEI. CDR3 residues: CASSRPGQGFHEQYF. CDR3 DNA: TGTGCCAGCAGTCGACCGGGACAGGGGTTCCACGAGCAGTACTTC. The full variable domain, rest sourced from reference TRBV2 and TRBJ2-7, is EPEVTQTPSHQVTQMGQEVILRCVPISNHLYFYWYRQILGQKVEFLVSFYNNEISEKSEIFDDQFSVERPDGSNFTLKIRSTKLEDSAMYFCASSRPGQGFHEQYFGPGTRLTVT.

The rearrangement uses TRBV5-1 and TRBJ2-2; possibly TRBD2 for D (5 bases). The germline V and J ends were trimmed by 1 base and 7 bases, with 11 bases remaining between them. Germline V gene data show CDR1 as SGHRS and CDR2 as YFSETQ. The CDR3 spans 14 residues. The CDR3 DNA reads as TGCGCCAGCAGCTTGACCGGGGAGAACGGGGAGCTGTTTTTT. Its translation: CASSLTGENGELFF.

This clonotype was detected many times. The J gene is TRBJ2-2, the V gene TRBV6-1; no clear D gene. Trimming removed 6 bases at V and 5 bases at J, with 4 bases between. The CDR3 is 11 amino acids. Per the germline V gene, CDR1 is MNHNS and CDR2 is SASEGT. The CDR3 loop reads CASSLTGELFF. The CDR3, as DNA: TGTGCCAGCAGCTTAACCGGGGAGCTGTTTTTT.

Ten or more counts support this clonotype. J is TRBJ1-1 and V is TRBV5-1; no clear D gene. Trimming removed 0 bases at V and 4 bases at J, with 7 bases between. CDR3 size: 13 residues. The V gene's germline CDR1 is SGHRS and CDR2 YFSETQ. Here the CDR3 DNA reads TGCGCCAGCAGCTTGGTGGCGGCCACTGAAGCTTTCTTT. It translates to CASSLVAATEAFF.

V and J are TRBV11-2 and TRBJ2-7, with 7 bases identical to TRBD1. CDR3 length: 14 amino acids. In germline, CDR1 is SGHAT, CDR2 FQNNGV. J was trimmed by 2 bases and V by 5 bases; bases with no gene match: 6. The CDR3 reads CASSHSGTAYEQYF. CDR3 DNA: TGTGCCAGCAGCCACTCCGGGACAGCCTACGAGCAGTACTTC.

This clonotype showed up many times. The V and J genes are TRBV15 and TRBJ1-5; D gene ambiguous. This CDR3 spans 15 amino acids. With 8 bases removed from V and 3 bases from J, the gap between germline ends came to 17 bases. Germline CDR1 reads LNHNV; CDR2 reads YYDKDF (reference sequence). CDR3 DNA: TGTGCCACCCGAAAAAGTCGACAAATCAATCAGCCCCAGCATTTT. Its translation: CATRKSRQINQPQHF.

The chain employs TRBV6-2 or TRBV6-3 and TRBJ1-2, with D uncertain. V was trimmed by 3 bases and J by 13 bases, leaving 12 bases between them. From germline, CDR1 is MNHEY and CDR2 SVGEGT. This CDR3 region has 11 residues. The CDR3 coding sequence is TGTGCCAGCAGTTATTCAGGAGTTAGCACCTTC. Translating it yields CASSYSGVSTF.

This clonotype was seen repeatedly, ten times or more. The rearrangement joins TRBV6-2 or TRBV6-3 to TRBJ2-1, with TRBD2 matching over 7 bases. The germline CDR1 and CDR2 sequences are MNHEY and SVGEGT. Trimming at V came to 2 bases and at J to 2 bases, leaving 15 bases not matched to a gene. The CDR3 runs to 19 residues. CDR3 nucleotide sequence: TGTGCCAGCAGTTACCCACTTACATGGCGCGGGAGTGCCTACAATGAGCAGTTCTTC. Protein product: CASSYPLTWRGSAYNEQFF.

On this clonotype itself: It may be a read error: a sequence one base away is much more abundant. The CDR3 carries no conserved terminal phenylalanine or tryptophan, so it likely arises from a read error. V gene TRBV5-1 combines with J gene TRBJ2-1; 12 nucleotides line up with TRBD2. Per the germline V gene, CDR1 is SGHRS and CDR2 is YFSETQ. The trim removed 0 bases at V and 6 bases at J, leaving 7 bases unmatched. This CDR3 has 17 amino acids. DNA for the CDR3: TGCGCCAGCAGCTTGGAGACTAGCGGGAGTGCGGGCAATGAGCAGTTCCTC. Translation gives CASSLETSGSAGNEQFL.

This clonotype was observed many times. The chain employs TRBV28 and TRBJ2-1; TRBD2 aligns across 13 bases. The CDR3 has 20 residues. After removal of 3 bases from V and 3 bases from J, the junction contained 14 bases not matched to a gene. Germline loops: CDR1 MDHEN, CDR2 SYDVKM. CDR3 sequence: CASSFSPAGTSGALYNEQFF. The CDR3 coding sequence is TGTGCCAGCAGTTTTTCCCCCGCCGGGACTAGCGGGGCCCTCTACAATGAGCAGTTCTTC.

This clonotype was seen a handful of times. A much larger clonotype is one base distant, so this may be a read error. V usage is TRBV18 and J usage is TRBJ2-7; the match to TRBD1 covers 7 bases. The CDR3 is 14 amino acids. Germline CDR1 and CDR2: KGHSH and LQKENI. The junction had 6 bases not matched to a gene; V was cut back by 2 bases and J by 5 bases. In nucleotides, the CDR3 is TGTGCCAGCTCACCAAGGCGGACAGGCCACGAGCAGTACTTC. This encodes CASSPRRTGHEQYF.

CDR3 bases: TGTGCCAGCAGCTCCCCCCTCCTAGCGGCAATCAATGAGCAGTTCTTC. As protein: CASSSPLLAAINEQFF. The chain uses TRBV7-9 and TRBJ2-1; 7 bases are shared with TRBD2. CDR1 is SEHNR and CDR2 is FQNEAQ in the germline V gene (reference sequence). V lost 4 bases to trimming and J lost 6 bases; unmatched junction nucleotides: 12. The CDR3 spans 16 residues. Based on the CDR3 plus reference TRBV7-9 and TRBJ2-1, the full variable domain is DTGVSQNPRHKITKRGQNVTFRCDPISEHNRLYWYRQTLGQGPEFLTYFQNEAQLEKSRLLSDRFSAERPKGSFSTLEIQRTEQGDSAMYLCASSSPLLAAINEQFFGPGTRLTVL.

The chain employs TRBV27 and TRBJ2-7, with TRBD1 identical over 9 bases. The germline V gene has CDR1 MNHEY and CDR2 SMNVEV (reference sequence). The J segment lost 5 bases and the V segment lost 3 bases, leaving 8 bases of the junction unmatched. This CDR3 comprises 15 residues. CDR3 coding DNA: TGTGCCAGCAGTTTTCCCGGGACAGGGATTGACGAGCAGTACTTC. This sequence encodes CASSFPGTGIDEQYF.

This clonotype was seen many times. The chain combines TRBV7-9 with TRBJ2-1, with 13 bases fitting TRBD2. The trim removed 3 bases at V and 6 bases at J, leaving 2 bases unmatched. This CDR3 comprises 15 residues. CDR1 and CDR2 (germline): SEHNR, FQNEAQ (reference sequence). This chain's CDR3 is CASSFWTSGGNEQFF. The CDR3 DNA reads as TGTGCCAGCAGCTTCTGGACTAGCGGGGGCAATGAGCAGTTCTTC.

This clonotype was found many times. V gene TRBV11-2 combines with J gene TRBJ1-1; D remains ambiguous. Trimming stripped 1 base from V and 6 bases from J, with 9 bases between. Germline CDR1 and CDR2: SGHAT and FQNNGV. The CDR3 sequence is 13 residues long. CDR3: CASSLVRAAEAFF. CDR3 nucleotide sequence: TGTGCCAGCAGCTTAGTAAGGGCGGCTGAAGCTTTCTTT. The full variable domain, rest sourced from reference TRBV11-2 and TRBJ1-1, is EAGVAQSPRYKIIEKRQSVAFWCNPISGHATLYWYQQILGQGPKLLIQFQNNGVVDDSQLPKDRFSAERLKGVDSTLKIQPAKLEDSAVYLCASSLVRAAEAFFGQGTRLTVV.